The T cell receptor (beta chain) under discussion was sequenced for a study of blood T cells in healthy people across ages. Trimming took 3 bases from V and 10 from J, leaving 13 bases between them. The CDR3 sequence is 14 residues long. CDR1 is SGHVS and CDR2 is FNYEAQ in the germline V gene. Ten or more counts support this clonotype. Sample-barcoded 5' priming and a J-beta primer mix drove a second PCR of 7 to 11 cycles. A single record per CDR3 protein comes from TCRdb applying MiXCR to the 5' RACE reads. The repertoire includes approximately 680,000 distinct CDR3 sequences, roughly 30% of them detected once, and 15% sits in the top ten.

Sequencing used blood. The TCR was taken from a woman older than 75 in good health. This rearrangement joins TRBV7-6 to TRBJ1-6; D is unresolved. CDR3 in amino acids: CASSLAVVNSPLHF. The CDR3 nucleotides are TGTGCCAGCAGCTTGGCGGTCGTCAACTCACCCCTCCACTTT. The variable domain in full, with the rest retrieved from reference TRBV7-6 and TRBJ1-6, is GAGVSQSPRYKVTKRGQDVALRCDPISGHVSLYWYRQALGQGPEFLTYFNYEAQQDKSGLPNDRFSAERPEGSISTLTIQRTEQRDSAMYRCASSLAVVNSPLHFGNGTRLTVT.